This T cell receptor (beta chain) was sequenced for a study of OX40 agonist ivuxolimab in advanced cancers. Across the whole study: Earlier anti-PD-1, anti-PD-L1 or anti-CTLA-4 therapy was permitted; roughly 40% had received some. Study-wide results and caveats: Compared with CD4+, CD8+ T cells on average had more expanded clones. At doses 0.1 to 3.0 mg/kg, CD4+ and CD8+ clones expanded.

Sequenced by immunoSEQ multiplex PCR; TCRdb stores in-frame clones only, minus some. The table records over 55,000 clones, 77% of them present only once. On this clone: What it binds is unknown.

V shed 3 bases, J shed 2 bases, and the junction held 19 bases outside the gene matches. Germline CDR1 is SGHNT and CDR2 is YYREEE (reference sequence). The length of the CDR3 is 20 residues. The sequencing here drew on CD4+ or CD8+ T cells sorted from blood, taken in a trial of the OX40 agonist ivuxolimab. V usage is TRBV5-4 and J usage is TRBJ1-3; 8 nucleotides match TRBD1. The origin of this receptor is an adult with an advanced solid tumor such as melanoma, head and neck, liver or kidney cancer. The CDR3 DNA is TGTGCCAGCAGCTATTCTGTAATAACGTTACAGGGGGAAACTGGAAACACCATATATTTT. Amino acid sequence: CASSYSVITLQGETGNTIYF.